One and the same sample provided the 31 T cell receptor beta chains below, sequenced in a study of blood T cell repertoires in COVID-19. Measured with immunoSEQ multiplex PCR; TCRdb has only the in-frame clones, and not every one. This table has about 210,000 clones, over 75% appearing once. The sequenced material came from PBMCs or T cells enriched from blood (not recorded which). The receptors were sampled from a man aged 25 to 40 with acute COVID-19.

This clone was observed a handful of times. The chain is built from TRBV6-5 and TRBJ1-3; TRBD1 is a possible D gene (5 bases). CDR1 and CDR2 from the germline V gene are MNHEY and SVGAGI. The V end was cut by 6 bases, the J end by 4 bases, with 13 bases between. This CDR3 has 14 amino acids. The CDR3 DNA follows: TGTGCCAGCAGAGCAGGGCCTCAAGGAAACACCATATATTTT. Translating it yields CASRAGPQGNTIYF.

The rearrangement links TRBV5-1 to TRBJ2-3; no firm D call. CDR1 SGHRS and CDR2 YFSETQ come from the germline V gene. The ends were cut back, 2 bases at V and 5 bases at J, with 3 bases in the middle. The CDR3 extends over 11 amino acids. CDR3 coding DNA: TGCGCCAGCAGCTTCGGAGATACGCAGTATTTT. It encodes CASSFGDTQYF.

This clone has only one observation. J is TRBJ1-2 and V is TRBV29-1; 7 bases fit TRBD1. CDR1 SQVTM and CDR2 ANQGSEA come from the germline V gene. The CDR3 loop spans 18 amino acids. Trimming removed 5 bases from V and 1 base from J; junction bases left unmatched: 19. The chain's CDR3 is CSVPGLTGQNRFNYGYTF. The CDR3 coding sequence is TGCAGCGTTCCCGGGCTGACGGGACAGAATCGTTTTAACTATGGCTACACCTTC.

The V call is TRBV27, the J call TRBJ1-1; 10 nucleotides agree with TRBD1. Germline loops: CDR1 MNHEY, CDR2 SMNVEV (reference sequence). Trimming cost V 6 bases and J 4 bases; bases outside gene matches: 2. The length of the CDR3 is 13 residues. The DNA for the CDR3 is TGTGCCAGCAGGGGGACAGGGGCCACTGAAGCTTTCTTT. Residues: CASRGTGATEAFF.

The chain is built from TRBV6-5 and TRBJ1-5; D unclear. V gave up 7 bases and J gave up 2 bases, with 9 bases separating them. CDR3 length: 13 amino acids. The germline CDR1 and CDR2 sequences are MNHEY and SVGAGI. The CDR3 is CASTAGGNQPQHF. The CDR3 DNA reads as TGTGCCAGCACCGCGGGAGGCAATCAGCCCCAGCATTTT.

This clone was counted at least ten times. V usage is TRBV6-5 and J usage is TRBJ2-7; 8 nucleotides match TRBD2. The CDR3 spans 15 residues. Germline assignment: CDR1 MNHEY and CDR2 SVGAGI. V shed 4 bases and J 4 bases; nucleotides not matched to a gene: 9. CDR3 in DNA: TGTGCCAGCAGTTCCCGGGAGGGGAGGTCGTACGAGCAGTACTTC. It translates to CASSSREGRSYEQYF.

The chain uses TRBV5-6 and TRBJ2-7, with 7 positions matching TRBD1. The CDR3 is made up of 15 amino acids. V trimming: 3 bases; J trimming: 2 bases; junction bases outside the gene matches: 8. The germline V gene encodes CDR1 SGHDT and CDR2 YYEEEE. The CDR3 loop is CASSSLRGQAYEQYF. The CDR3 DNA is TGTGCCAGCAGCTCATTACGAGGACAGGCCTACGAGCAGTACTTC.

This chain connects TRBV6-5 to TRBJ2-2, with TRBD1 identical over 7 bases. CDR1 MNHEY and CDR2 SVGAGI come from the germline V gene. J lost 6 bases, V lost 6 bases, and 7 bases had no gene match. CDR3 length: 14 amino acids. This chain's CDR3 is CASSSTGSAGELFF. DNA of the CDR3: TGTGCCAGCAGCTCGACAGGGAGTGCCGGGGAGCTGTTTTTT.

The chain uses TRBV6-5 and TRBJ1-2; D uncertain. Trimming removed 4 bases at V and 1 base at J, with 13 bases between. Germline V gene lookup returns CDR1 MNHEY and CDR2 SVGAGI. The CDR3 is 15 residues long. The CDR3 spells CASSLDRGYNYGYTF. CDR3 in DNA: TGTGCCAGCAGTTTGGACCGGGGTTATAACTATGGCTACACCTTC.

The chain combines TRBV28 with TRBJ1-5, with D unresolved. Germline V gives CDR1 MDHEN, CDR2 SYDVKM. V was cut by 8 bases and J by 0 bases, with 11 bases left in between. The CDR3 consists of 14 residues. CDR3 DNA sequence: TGTGCCAGCCGAATCCAGGATAGCAATCAGCCCCAGCATTTT. This sequence encodes CASRIQDSNQPQHF.

The chain links TRBV9 to TRBJ1-3; no definite D call. This CDR3 has 14 residues. V shed 1 base and J shed 2 bases, with 7 bases lying between them. The germline gives CDR1 SGDLS, CDR2 YYNGEE. The DNA for the CDR3 is TGTGCCAGCAGCGTATGGGCCACTGGAAACACCATATATTTT. Its protein product is CASSVWATGNTIYF. The entire variable domain, with the rest obtained from reference TRBV9 and TRBJ1-3, is as follows: DSGVTQTPKHLITATGQRVTLRCSPRSGDLSVYWYQQSLDQGLQFLIQYYNGEERAKGNILERFSAQQFPDLHSELNLSSLELGDSALYFCASSVWATGNTIYFGEGSWLTVV.

The rearrangement links TRBV3-1 (or the pseudogene TRBV3-2) to TRBJ1-6; 8 bases are shared with TRBD1. CDR1 LGHDT and CDR2 YNNKEL come from the germline V gene (reference sequence). Trimming at V came to 4 bases and at J to 7 bases, leaving 6 bases not matched to a gene. The CDR3 consists of 15 residues. The CDR3 DNA sequence: TGTGCCAGCAGCCTAATAGGGACAGGAAATTCACCCCTCCACTTT. It translates to CASSLIGTGNSPLHF.

The chain has TRBV5-1 and TRBJ1-1; TRBD1 matches at 7 bases. The CDR3 has 14 amino acids. Germline V gene data show CDR1 as SGHRS and CDR2 as YFSETQ. Trimming cost V 2 bases and J 7 bases; bases outside gene matches: 8. The CDR3 region is CASSLTGVEDEAFF. The DNA for the CDR3 is TGCGCCAGCAGCTTAACAGGGGTCGAGGATGAAGCTTTCTTT. Using reference TRBV5-1 and TRBJ1-1 for the parts outside the CDR3, the full variable domain is KAGVTQTPRYLIKTRGQQVTLSCSPISGHRSVSWYQQTPGQGLQFLFEYFSETQRNKGNFPGRFSGRQFSNSRSEMNVSTLELGDSALYLCASSLTGVEDEAFFGQGTRLTVV.

This chain uses TRBV7-6 with TRBJ2-3; a weak D match, TRBD2 (7 bases). The CDR3 is 16 amino acids. Germline CDR1 reads SGHVS; CDR2 reads FNYEAQ. Trimming took 3 bases from V and 0 from J, leaving 13 bases between them. CDR3 residues: CASSFGGGLSTDTQYF. The DNA for the CDR3 is TGTGCCAGCAGCTTTGGGGGGGGGCTGAGCACAGATACGCAGTATTTT.

The chain employs TRBV5-1 and TRBJ2-3, with D tentatively TRBD2 (6 bases). Trimming removed 2 bases at V and 2 bases at J, with 12 bases between. CDR3 length equals 15 residues. Germline assignment: CDR1 SGHRS and CDR2 YFSETQ. CDR3: CASSFGAGNTDTQYF. DNA of the CDR3: TGCGCCAGCAGCTTCGGGGCGGGGAACACAGATACGCAGTATTTT.

The rearrangement links TRBV5-3 to TRBJ2-7; D may be TRBD2 (5 bases). TRBV5-3 is reported as an ORF; its role is uncertain. This CDR3 is 14 amino acids long. V lost 9 bases, J lost 2 bases, and 18 bases lay in between. The DNA of the CDR3 is TGTGCCACGACGATCGAGGGCCACCCCTACGAGCAGTACTTC. As protein: CATTIEGHPYEQYF.

The rearrangement joins TRBV6-1 to TRBJ1-3; D is undetermined. CDR3 length: 14 amino acids. V was trimmed by 3 bases and J by 6 bases, leaving 12 bases between them. Germline V gives CDR1 MNHNS, CDR2 SASEGT. The CDR3 DNA sequence: TGTGCCAGCAGTGACGGGGTACCGAAAAACACCATATATTTT. It specifies CASSDGVPKNTIYF.

This chain uses TRBV11-3 with TRBJ2-1, with D tentatively TRBD2 (6 bases). With 4 bases removed from V and 8 bases from J, the gap between germline ends came to 21 bases. This CDR3 has 16 residues. Germline CDR1 and CDR2: SGHNT and YENEEA. CDR3 sequence reads: CASSSPGTPVPDEQFF. CDR3 in DNA: TGTGCCAGCAGCTCCCCCGGGACTCCAGTCCCCGATGAGCAGTTCTTC. Complete variable domain (other parts from reference TRBV11-3 and TRBJ2-1): EAGVVQSPRYKIIEKKQPVAFWCNPISGHNTLYWYLQNLGQGPELLIRYENEEAVDDSQLPKDRFSAERLKGVDSTLKIQPAELGDSAVYLCASSSPGTPVPDEQFFGPGTRLTVL.

This chain links TRBV12-3 or TRBV12-4 with TRBJ2-1, with unresolved D. The V end lost 7 bases, the J end lost 1 base, and 5 bases lay between the germline ends. The CDR3 is 12 residues long. CDR3 sequence: CASTKSYNEQFF. CDR3 coding DNA: TGTGCCAGCACCAAATCCTACAATGAGCAGTTCTTC.

J is TRBJ1-2 and V is TRBV10-3; 9 bases are a match to TRBD1. Germline trimming cut 7 bases from V and 8 bases from J; bases unmatched to any gene: 5. Germline V gene lookup returns CDR1 ENHRY and CDR2 SYGVKD. CDR3 length equals 12 residues. The DNA of the CDR3 is TGTGCCATCACGGGACAGGGACGGGGCTACACCTTC. Protein sequence: CAITGQGRGYTF.

On this clone: Other nucleotide sequences in the sample specify the same CDR3. The chain uses TRBV5-1 and TRBJ2-1; a possible D gene is TRBD1 (6 bases). The CDR3 is 13 residues long. Germline values: CDR1 SGHRS, CDR2 YFSETQ. V lost 4 bases, J lost 8 bases, and 13 bases lay in between. The CDR3 loop is CASSGQGLDEQFF. DNA of the CDR3: TGCGCCAGCAGCGGGCAGGGGCTCGATGAGCAGTTCTTC.

This clone was detected only a few times. For the CDR3, the DNA is TGTGCCAGTAGTATAGGGAGGACCCAGTACTTC. Amino acids: CASSIGRTQYF. This rearrangement joins TRBV19 to TRBJ2-5; no clear D. Germline values: CDR1 LNHDA, CDR2 SQIVND (reference sequence). With 1 base removed from V and 7 bases from J, the gap between germline ends came to 4 bases. The CDR3 extends over 11 amino acids.

V usage is TRBV20-1 and J usage is TRBJ2-7, with TRBD2 identical over 8 bases. This CDR3 has 14 residues. J lost 4 bases, V lost 3 bases, and 8 bases had no gene match. Germline CDR1 and CDR2: DFQATT and SNEGSKA (reference sequence). Written as DNA, the CDR3 is TGCAGTGCTAGTCCCCGGGGGGGGCGATACGAGCAGTACTTC. Amino acids: CSASPRGGRYEQYF.

The chain links TRBV30 to TRBJ1-3, with 7 nucleotides matching TRBD1. The germline CDR1 and CDR2 sequences are GTSNPN and SVGIG (reference sequence). CDR3 length: 14 amino acids. The junction had 5 bases not matched to a gene; V was cut back by 2 bases and J by 4 bases. CDR3 protein: CAWSSGGLGNTIYF. The CDR3 nucleotides are TGTGCCTGGAGTTCAGGGGGGCTGGGAAACACCATATATTTT.

The chain carries TRBV9 and TRBJ2-2; maybe TRBD1 (7 bases). CDR1 SGDLS and CDR2 YYNGEE come from the germline V gene. V lost 3 bases, J lost 3 bases, and 15 bases lay in between. This CDR3 spans 16 amino acids. CDR3 loop: CASSGGGGADTGELFF. For the CDR3, the DNA is TGTGCCAGCAGCGGAGGAGGGGGCGCGGACACCGGGGAGCTGTTTTTT.

V gene TRBV5-6 combines with J gene TRBJ2-6; perhaps TRBD1 as D (5 bases). The germline V gene has CDR1 SGHDT and CDR2 YYEEEE. V dropped 10 bases and J dropped 2 bases, with 10 bases sitting between them. The CDR3 length is 13 residues. CDR3 sequence: CASAGPGANVLTF. The CDR3 nucleotides are TGTGCCTCCGCAGGGCCTGGGGCCAACGTCCTGACTTTC.

The chain employs TRBV27 and TRBJ1-4; 7 nucleotides agree with TRBD1. The CDR3 totals 14 residues. The germline V gene has CDR1 MNHEY and CDR2 SMNVEV (reference sequence). With V trimmed by 6 bases and J by 6 bases, 7 bases remained unmatched. This CDR3 is CASRFQGGDEKLFF. The CDR3 bases are TGTGCCAGCAGGTTCCAGGGGGGCGATGAAAAACTGTTTTTT.

The V and J genes are TRBV19 and TRBJ1-6; 7 positions agree with TRBD1. The CDR3 has 15 residues. V shed 6 bases and J 7 bases; nucleotides not matched to a gene: 9. The germline V gene has CDR1 LNHDA and CDR2 SQIVND (reference sequence). The CDR3 sequence: CASRADRAGNSPLHF. In nucleotides, the CDR3 is TGTGCCAGTAGAGCCGACAGGGCGGGGAATTCACCCCTCCACTTT.

This chain links TRBV2 with TRBJ2-2; a possible D gene is TRBD1 (5 bases). V lost 2 bases to trimming and J lost 5 bases, with 9 bases between them. This CDR3 is built from 14 residues. Germline values: CDR1 SNHLY, CDR2 FYNNEI. Here the CDR3 DNA reads TGTGCCAGCAGTGAATGGCAGGGTACCGGGGAGCTGTTTTTT. This codes for CASSEWQGTGELFF.

The V gene is TRBV6-4, the J gene TRBJ2-5, with TRBD1 identical over 9 bases. The CDR3 contains 15 residues. Trimming at V came to 3 bases and at J to 5 bases, leaving 7 bases not matched to a gene. CDR1 is MRHNA, CDR2 SNTAGT, per germline. In DNA, the CDR3 is TGTGCCAGCAGTGAACACCCGGGGACAGGGGAGACCCAGTACTTC. This encodes CASSEHPGTGETQYF.

This clone has just a few counts. The sample holds other DNA sequences that translate to the same CDR3. This chain joins TRBV6-4 and TRBJ1-1; D gene uncertain. Germline CDR1 MRHNA, CDR2 SNTAGT. This CDR3 spans 14 amino acids. V was cut by 0 bases and J by 1 base, with 6 bases left in between. The CDR3 reads CASSDSNRNTEAFF. CDR3 DNA sequence: TGTGCCAGCAGTGACTCAAACAGGAACACTGAAGCTTTCTTT.